The rows below give T cell receptor beta chains drawn from one sample of a study of glioma-infiltrating T cells after dendritic cell vaccination. Assay: immunoSEQ multiplex PCR; the TCRdb copy retains only in-frame clones and omits some. This table holds some 87,000 clones, approximately 81% found once. The sequences come from blood, collected before dendritic cell vaccination. The receptors were gathered from a human donor with glioblastoma. The CDR3 runs from the conserved cysteine through the conserved F or W. A D gene is named only where the DNA matches it firmly. Clone size is shown for a subset of rows, as once, few, many or a class of expanded clone.

CASSGGGETQYF | TGTGCCAGCTCGGGGGGTGGAGAGACCCAGTACTTC | TRBJ2-5 | - | TRBD2 | TRBV6-5
CASSFSVDLGEQYF | TGTGCCAGCAGCTTTAGTGTCGACCTCGGGGAGCAGTACTTC | TRBJ2-7 | - | - | TRBV5-4
CASSLRDRGAKEQYF | TGTGCCAGCAGCTTACGGGACAGGGGGGCGAAAGAGCAGTACTTC | TRBJ2-7 | - | TRBD1 | TRBV7-9
CASSRGAQETQYF | TGTGCCAGCAGCCGCGGGGCCCAAGAGACCCAGTACTTC | TRBJ2-5 | - | - | TRBV25-1
CASRRDPLSETQYF | TGTGCCAGCCGGCGGGACCCACTCTCAGAGACCCAGTACTTC | TRBJ2-5 | once | - | TRBV6-1
CASSLAIGQRTEAFF | TGCGCCAGCAGCTTGGCGATTGGACAGAGGACTGAAGCTTTCTTT | TRBJ1-1 | - | - | TRBV5-1
CASSFRESPYGYTF | TGTGCCAGCAGCTTTCGGGAGTCCCCCTATGGCTACACCTTC | TRBJ1-2 | - | - | TRBV7-2
CSVERGSYEQYF | TGCAGCGTTGAAAGAGGGTCCTACGAGCAGTACTTC | TRBJ2-7 | - | - | TRBV29-1
CASSPTRTVQETQYF | TGTGCCAGCAGCCCAACTCGGACAGTCCAAGAGACCCAGTACTTC | TRBJ2-5 | - | - | TRBV5-4
CASSLGASYEQYF | TGTGCCAGCAGCTTAGGGGCCAGCTACGAGCAGTACTTC | TRBJ2-7 | - | - | TRBV7-9
CARRYHEQFF | TGCGCCAGGAGGTACCATGAGCAGTTCTTC | TRBJ2-1 | once | - | TRBV4-1
CASSSPASETQYF | TGTGCCAGCAGCTCCCCAGCGTCGGAGACCCAGTACTTC | TRBJ2-5 | - | - | TRBV5-6
CASSLDGRTYEQYF | TGTGCCAGCAGCTTGGACGGGAGGACCTACGAGCAGTACTTC | TRBJ2-7 | - | TRBD2 | TRBV5-6
CAWSPRDYSTDTQYF | TGTGCCTGGAGCCCCCGGGACTATAGCACAGATACGCAGTATTTT | TRBJ2-3 | - | TRBD2 | TRBV30
CASSYSRTSGSYEQYF | TGTGCCAGCAGTTACTCGCGGACTAGCGGATCCTACGAGCAGTACTTC | TRBJ2-7 | - | TRBD2 | TRBV6-6
CSAIAIGTNSGANVLTF | TGCAGCGCTATCGCAATTGGGACAAACTCTGGGGCCAACGTCCTGACTTTC | TRBJ2-6 | once | - | TRBV29-1
CASSLAEDQPQHF | TGTGCCAGCAGCTTAGCAGAGGATCAGCCCCAGCATTTT | TRBJ1-5 | - | - | TRBV7-6
CASSWGQGYEQYF | TGTGCCAGCAGCTGGGGACAGGGGTACGAGCAGTACTTC | TRBJ2-7 | - | TRBD1 | TRBV7-9
CASSLIPGSNQPQHF | TGTGCCAGCAGCTTAATCCCCGGGAGCAATCAGCCCCAGCATTTT | TRBJ1-5 | - | - | TRBV7-2
CASSPGYNEQFF | TGTGCCAGCTCACCCGGCTACAATGAGCAGTTCTTC | TRBJ2-1 | - | - | TRBV18
CASSYCPLGQFF | TGTGCCAGCAGCTACTGTCCCCTCGGGCAGTTCTTC | TRBJ2-1 | once | - | TRBV21-1
CASSLGTTGGGYTF | TGTGCCAGCAGTTTAGGGACCACCGGGGGTGGCTACACCTTC | TRBJ1-2 | - | - | TRBV27
CASSSGPGADEKLFF | TGCGCCAGCAGCTCAGGCCCAGGGGCGGATGAAAAACTGTTTTTT | TRBJ1-4 | - | - | TRBV5-1
CASSFGQGNYEQYF | TGTGCCAGTAGTTTCGGACAGGGTAACTACGAGCAGTACTTC | TRBJ2-7 | - | TRBD1 | TRBV19
CASSATGGEWDTQYF | TGTGCCAGCAGCGCGACAGGGGGGGAGTGGGATACGCAGTATTTT | TRBJ2-3 | - | TRBD1 | TRBV9
CAWSDPGGNYEQFF | TGTGCCTGGAGTGATCCCGGGGGTAACTATGAGCAGTTCTTC | TRBJ2-1 | - | - | TRBV30
CASSYIAVPSYNEQFF | TGTGCCAGCAGTTACATTGCGGTACCATCCTACAATGAGCAGTTCTTC | TRBJ2-1 | - | - | TRBV6-5
CASSSTGDSSYEQYF | TGCGCCAGCAGCTCGACAGGGGATAGCTCCTACGAGCAGTACTTC | TRBJ2-7 | - | TRBD1 | TRBV5-1
CASSFRQAQRNEQFF | TGTGCCAGCAGTTTCCGACAGGCCCAACGCAATGAGCAGTTCTTC | TRBJ2-1 | - | - | TRBV6-5
CASSLDPTGELFF | TGCGCCAGCAGCTTGGATCCGACCGGGGAGCTGTTTTTT | TRBJ2-2 | - | - | TRBV5-1
CATSRGGANYNEQFF | TGTGCCACCAGCAGAGGCGGGGCCAACTACAATGAGCAGTTCTTC | TRBJ2-1 | - | - | TRBV15
CASSLVGGNTGAFF | TGCGCCAGCAGCTTGGTTGGGGGGAACACTGGAGCTTTCTTT | TRBJ1-1 | - | - | TRBV5-1
CASSLGRTGLSYNEQFF | TGCGCCAGCAGCTTGGGGAGGACGGGTCTCTCCTACAATGAGCAGTTCTTC | TRBJ2-1 | - | - | TRBV5-1
CSVARRARQASNQPQHF | TGCAGCGTTGCTCGCCGGGCCCGACAGGCGAGCAATCAGCCCCAGCATTTT | TRBJ1-5 | - | - | TRBV29-1
CASSSPGQGLHEQFF | TGTGCCAGCAGCTCGCCGGGACAGGGGCTCCATGAGCAGTTCTTC | TRBJ2-1 | - | TRBD1 | TRBV7-9
CASKPGLAGGRYNEQFF | TGTGCCAGCAAACCGGGACTAGCGGGAGGGCGATACAATGAGCAGTTCTTC | TRBJ2-1 | - | TRBD2 | TRBV9
CASSQDPASSYNSPLHF | TGCGCCAGCAGCCAAGATCCCGCGAGCTCCTATAATTCACCCCTCCACTTT | TRBJ1-6 | - | - | TRBV4-1
CASSQSYKNTEAFF | TGTGCCAGCTCCCAGTCGTACAAGAACACTGAAGCTTTCTTT | TRBJ1-1 | - | - | TRBV18
CASSIGEGVNTEAFF | TGTGCCAGTAGTATAGGGGAGGGGGTGAACACTGAAGCTTTCTTT | TRBJ1-1 | - | - | TRBV19
CATRTSGSYEQYF | TGCGCCACCCGGACTAGCGGTTCCTACGAGCAGTACTTC | TRBJ2-7 | - | TRBD2 | TRBV10-2
CASSLFGGTRLTDTQYF | TGTGCCAGCAGCTTGTTTGGCGGGACCCGCCTAACGGATACGCAGTATTTT | TRBJ2-3 | few | - | TRBV5-6
CASRRGQPQHF | TGTGCCAGCAGGCGGGGTCAGCCCCAGCATTTT | TRBJ1-5 | - | - | TRBV2
CASSSGTGEAEAFF | TGTGCCAGCAGCTCCGGGACAGGGGAGGCTGAAGCTTTCTTT | TRBJ1-1 | - | TRBD1 | TRBV7-3
CASRGQSSEQYF | TGTGCCAGCAGGGGACAGTCAAGCGAGCAGTACTTC | TRBJ2-7 | once | TRBD1 | TRBV7-2
CASSLEPSLPGNEQYF | TGTGCCAGCAGCTTAGAACCCTCTTTACCCGGTAACGAGCAGTACTTC | TRBJ2-7 | - | - | TRBV7-8
CASSQELAGSTDTQYF | TGCGCCAGCAGCCAAGAACTAGCGGGAAGCACAGATACGCAGTATTTT | TRBJ2-3 | - | TRBD2 | TRBV4-1
CASSIGGQALVGYTF | TGTGCCAGCAGTATTGGGGGACAGGCCTTGGTGGGCTACACCTTC | TRBJ1-2 | - | TRBD1 | TRBV25-1
CASSGPEGRYEQYF | TGTGCCAGCAGTGGACCCGAGGGCAGGTACGAGCAGTACTTC | TRBJ2-7 | - | - | TRBV6-1
CAISGTGKSNQPQHF | TGTGCCATCAGTGGGACAGGGAAAAGCAATCAGCCCCAGCATTTT | TRBJ1-5 | - | TRBD1 | TRBV10-3
CASSERGADSNEQFF | TGCGCCAGCAGTGAACGGGGGGCAGATAGCAATGAGCAGTTCTTC | TRBJ2-1 | once | - | TRBV10-1
CAWSGRDEQFF | TGTGCCTGGAGTGGGCGGGATGAGCAGTTCTTC | TRBJ2-1 | - | - | TRBV30
CASSLQAGEAETQYF | TGTGCCAGCAGCCTACAAGCGGGAGAAGCAGAGACCCAGTACTTC | TRBJ2-5 | - | TRBD2 | TRBV5-8
CASSLVRGGETQYF | TGCGCCAGCAGCTTGGTTCGCGGGGGCGAGACCCAGTACTTC | TRBJ2-5 | - | - | TRBV5-1